These T cell receptor beta chains were read from a single sample in a study of PD-1 blockade in classical Hodgkin lymphoma. Only in-frame clones appear in the TCRdb table, and some are missing; sequencing was by immunoSEQ multiplex PCR. The data contain roughly 12,000 clones, 85% of them singletons. The sample here was peripheral blood mononuclear cells (PBMCs), taken at baseline. These receptors came from a human donor with classical Hodgkin lymphoma. Both conserved end residues are part of each CDR3. Fields, in order: clone size, CDR3 length, J gene, V gene, D gene, CDR3 DNA, CDR3 protein. A D gene is named only where the DNA matches it firmly. Rows may omit the clone size; those that give it use once, few, many or a size class.

NA	13	TRBJ1-4	TRBV30	NA	TGTGCCTGGAGTTGGCAGGGGCGGGTCGAACTGTTTTTT	CAWSWQGRVELFF
NA	17	TRBJ2-2	TRBV4-1	TRBD1	TGCGCCAGCAGCCAAGTTGGGACAGGGAGAAACACCGGGGAGCTGTTTTTT	CASSQVGTGRNTGELFF
NA	14	TRBJ2-5	TRBV7-9	NA	TGTGCCAGCAGCTTGTGGGAGTACCAAGAGACCCAGTACTTC	CASSLWEYQETQYF
NA	16	TRBJ1-2	TRBV5-4	NA	TGTGCCAGCAGCTTGGCCGGGGAGGGGGGAGTCTATGGCTACACCTTC	CASSLAGEGGVYGYTF
NA	13	TRBJ2-3	TRBV27	NA	TGTGCCAGCAGTTCGACAAGGCTTAATACGCAGTATTTT	CASSSTRLNTQYF
few	14	TRBJ1-1	TRBV18	TRBD1	TGTGCCAGCTCACCCGTAGGGACAGAGACTGAAGCTTTCTTT	CASSPVGTETEAFF
NA	15	TRBJ2-3	TRBV28	TRBD2	TGTGCCATCCGGACTAGCGGGAGAAGCACAGATACGCAGTATTTT	CAIRTSGRSTDTQYF
NA	16	TRBJ2-7	TRBV7-3	NA	TGTGCCAGCAGCTTAACCGGCCAGGCGGGGCGCTACGAGCAGTACTTC	CASSLTGQAGRYEQYF
NA	14	TRBJ2-3	TRBV27	NA	TGTGCCAGCACCTCGGAAGGGGATGGAGATACGCAGTATTTT	CASTSEGDGDTQYF
NA	14	TRBJ1-2	TRBV5-3	NA	TGTGCCAGCAGCCGCCTTCAGGGGAACTATGGCTACACCTTC	CASSRLQGNYGYTF
few	16	TRBJ1-2	TRBV28	TRBD1	TGTGCCAGCAGTCTCCAGCCGGGACAGGGTGACTATGGCTACACCTTC	CASSLQPGQGDYGYTF
NA	14	TRBJ1-2	TRBV28	NA	TGTGCCAGCAGTCCCCTATCCGGATTCTATGGCTACACCTTC	CASSPLSGFYGYTF
NA	13	TRBJ1-2	TRBV11-3	NA	TGTGCCAGCAGCCGAACGAGAGACTATGGCCACACCTTC	CASSRTRDYGHTF
NA	16	TRBJ2-2	TRBV9	NA	TGTGCCAGCAGCGTGGGGCCAGGGCCCAGCACCGGGGAGCTGTTTTTT	CASSVGPGPSTGELFF
medium-sized	13	TRBJ2-5	TRBV15	NA	TGTGCCACCATGGGGGGCGCCTCAGAGACCCAGTACTTC	CATMGGASETQYF
NA	14	TRBJ1-1	TRBV7-9	TRBD1	TGTGCCAGCAGTCCCGGACAGGGATACACTGAAGCTTTCTTT	CASSPGQGYTEAFF
NA	15	TRBJ2-3	TRBV11-2	NA	TGTGCCAGCAGCCTAGGGGGTCGGAGCACAGATACGCAGTATTTT	CASSLGGRSTDTQYF
NA	16	TRBJ2-2	TRBV7-9	NA	TGTGCCAGCACCCCTCTATGGGGAGTGAGCACCGGGGAGCTGTTTTTT	CASTPLWGVSTGELFF
NA	12	TRBJ1-6	TRBV6-1	NA	TGTGCCAGCAACCCGTACGATTCACCCCTCCACTTT	CASNPYDSPLHF
NA	15	TRBJ1-4	TRBV13	NA	TGTGCCAGCAGCTTAAATTTTGGGGGCAGTGAAAAACTGTTTTTT	CASSLNFGGSEKLFF
NA	16	TRBJ1-4	TRBV11-2	NA	TGTGCCAGCAGCCGGGTGGGGGCAGGGGTCCGGGAGAAACTGTTTTTT	CASSRVGAGVREKLFF
few	14	TRBJ1-1	TRBV5-1	NA	TGCGCCAGCAGCTCGCCGGGGGGCAACACTGAAGCTTTCTTT	CASSSPGGNTEAFF
NA	14	TRBJ1-3	TRBV19	NA	TGTGCCAGTAAGGAGGCGAGCTCTGGAAACACCATATATTTT	CASKEASSGNTIYF
few	14	TRBJ2-7	TRBV5-4	TRBD2	TGTGCCAGCAGCCCGGGACTAGTCCTTGACGAGCAGTACTTC	CASSPGLVLDEQYF
NA	16	TRBJ2-1	TRBV6-6	NA	TGTGCCAGCAGTAGAATTCAGGGGCTCATCTACAATGAGCAGTTCTTC	CASSRIQGLIYNEQFF
NA	16	TRBJ2-7	TRBV6-4	NA	TGTGCCAGCAGTGACTCAATGAGAGAGTTCTCCTACGAGCAGTACTTC	CASSDSMREFSYEQYF
NA	13	TRBJ1-1	TRBV27	TRBD1	TGTGCCAGCAGTCCCCGACAGGGGGGTGAAGCTTTCTTT	CASSPRQGGEAFF
NA	13	TRBJ1-2	TRBV27	NA	TGTGCCACCCTTTCGACAGTTAACTATGGCTACACCTTC	CATLSTVNYGYTF
NA	11	TRBJ2-1	TRBV20-1	NA	TGCAGTGCTACCCAACTCACCGAGCAGTTCTTC	CSATQLTEQFF
NA	14	TRBJ2-7	TRBV5-1	TRBD2	TGCGCCAGCAGCTTAGCGGGAGGGTCCTACGAGCAGTACTTC	CASSLAGGSYEQYF
NA	14	TRBJ2-3	TRBV30	TRBD2	TGTGCCTGGAGGGGACTAGCCCACACAGATACGCAGTATTTT	CAWRGLAHTDTQYF
NA	14	TRBJ2-3	TRBV9	NA	TGTGCCAGCAGCGTAGTAGGGTCCGACAGTACGCAGTATTTT	CASSVVGSDSTQYF
NA	16	TRBJ2-1	TRBV11-3	TRBD2	TGTGCCAGCAGCTTGTCAACGGGAGGTGACTACAATGAGCAGTTCTTC	CASSLSTGGDYNEQFF
few	13	TRBJ2-7	TRBV27	NA	TGTGCCAGCAGTCTTTATGGGGCCTACGAGCAGTACTTC	CASSLYGAYEQYF
NA	19	TRBJ1-3	TRBV2	TRBD1	TGTGCCAGCAGTGTCGCTCAGACAGGGGGAAAGGTTTCTGGAAACACCATATATTTT	CASSVAQTGGKVSGNTIYF
NA	14	TRBJ1-5	TRBV6-1	NA	TGTGCCAGCAGTTCTCAGAGCAGCAATCAGCCCCAGCATTTT	CASSSQSSNQPQHF
NA	15	TRBJ1-5	TRBV15	NA	TGTGCCACCAGCCCGGGGGCAGCGTTTAATCAGCCCCAGCATTTT	CATSPGAAFNQPQHF
NA	13	TRBJ2-1	TRBV27	NA	TGTGCCAGCAGGGGTTCAGGGCTCAATGAGCAGTTCTTC	CASRGSGLNEQFF
NA	16	TRBJ2-6	TRBV19	TRBD1	TGTGCCAGTAGTCCGGGACAGGCGTCTGGGGCCAACGTCCTGACTTTC	CASSPGQASGANVLTF